One and the same sample provided the 2 T cell receptor beta chains below, sequenced in a study of early stage breast cancer tumors. The data were produced by immunoSEQ multiplex PCR, yet TCRdb's version contains in-frame clones alone and is incomplete. Among fewer than 5,500 clones listed, 70% were seen once. The sequencing input was breast tumor tissue. The receptors come from a person aged 60 to 70 with breast cancer.

The chain joins TRBV2 to TRBJ1-3; D is undetermined. V lost 3 bases and J 4 bases, leaving 10 bases between the germline ends. Per germline, CDR1 SNHLY and CDR2 FYNNEI. This CDR3 has 14 amino acids. Here the CDR3 reads CASSDGSGGNTIYF. The CDR3, as DNA: TGTGCCAGCAGTGATGGGTCCGGCGGAAACACCATATATTTT. Together with reference TRBV2 and TRBJ1-3, the CDR3 gives the full variable domain: EPEVTQTPSHQVTQMGQEVILRCVPISNHLYFYWYRQILGQKVEFLVSFYNNEISEKSEIFDDQFSVERPDGSNFTLKIRSTKLEDSAMYFCASSDGSGGNTIYFGEGSWLTVV.

V usage is TRBV6-5 and J usage is TRBJ2-1; weak D call: TRBD1 (5 bases). Germline CDR1 MNHEY, CDR2 SVGAGI. The CDR3 has 16 residues. V was shortened by 0 bases and J by 0 bases, with 9 bases between the two germline ends. The CDR3 DNA follows: TGTGCCAGCAGTTACTCGACAGAAAGCTCCTACAATGAGCAGTTCTTC. Translation: CASSYSTESSYNEQFF.